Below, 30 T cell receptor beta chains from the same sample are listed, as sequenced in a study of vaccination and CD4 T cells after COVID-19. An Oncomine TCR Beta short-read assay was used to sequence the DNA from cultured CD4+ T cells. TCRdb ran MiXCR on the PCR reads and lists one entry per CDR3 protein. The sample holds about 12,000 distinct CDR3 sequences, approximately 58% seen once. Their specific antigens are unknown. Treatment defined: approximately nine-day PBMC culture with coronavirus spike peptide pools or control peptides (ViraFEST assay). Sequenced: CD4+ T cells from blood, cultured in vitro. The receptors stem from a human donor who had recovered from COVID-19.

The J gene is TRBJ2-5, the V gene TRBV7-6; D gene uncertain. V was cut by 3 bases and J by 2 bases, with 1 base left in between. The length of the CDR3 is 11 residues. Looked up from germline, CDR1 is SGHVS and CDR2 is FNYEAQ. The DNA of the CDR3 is TGTGCCAGCAGCTTTCAAGAGACCCAGTACTTC. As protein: CASSFQETQYF.

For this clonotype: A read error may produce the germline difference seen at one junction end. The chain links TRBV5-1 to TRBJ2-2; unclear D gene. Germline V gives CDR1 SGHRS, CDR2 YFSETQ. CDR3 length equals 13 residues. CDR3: CASCLDTSGELFF. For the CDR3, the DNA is TGCGCCAGCTGCTTGGATACCTCAGGGGAGCTGTTTTTT.

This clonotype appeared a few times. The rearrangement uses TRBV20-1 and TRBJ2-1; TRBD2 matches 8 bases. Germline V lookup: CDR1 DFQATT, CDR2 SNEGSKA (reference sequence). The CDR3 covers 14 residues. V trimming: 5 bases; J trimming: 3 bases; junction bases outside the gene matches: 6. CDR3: CSAVPGGSYNEQFF. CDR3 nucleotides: TGCAGTGCTGTACCGGGAGGGAGCTACAATGAGCAGTTCTTC.

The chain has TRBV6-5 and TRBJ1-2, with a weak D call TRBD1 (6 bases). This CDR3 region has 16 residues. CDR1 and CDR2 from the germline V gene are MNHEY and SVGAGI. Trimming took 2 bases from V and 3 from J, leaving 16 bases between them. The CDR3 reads CASSYGAGGHHYGYTF. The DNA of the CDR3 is TGTGCCAGCAGTTACGGGGCTGGGGGGCATCACTATGGCTACACCTTC.

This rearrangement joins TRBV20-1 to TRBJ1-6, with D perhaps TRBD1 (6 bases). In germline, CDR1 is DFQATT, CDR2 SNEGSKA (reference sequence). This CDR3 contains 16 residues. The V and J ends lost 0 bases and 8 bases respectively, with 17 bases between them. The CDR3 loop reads CSARDRSRGGDSPLHF. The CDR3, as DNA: TGCAGTGCTAGAGATCGAAGCAGGGGAGGGGATTCACCCCTCCACTTT.

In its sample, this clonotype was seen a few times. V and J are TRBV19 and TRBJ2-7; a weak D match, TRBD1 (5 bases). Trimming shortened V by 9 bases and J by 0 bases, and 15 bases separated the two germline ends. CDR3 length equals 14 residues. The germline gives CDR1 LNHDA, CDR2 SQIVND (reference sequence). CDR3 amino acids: CASTQTVRSYEQYF. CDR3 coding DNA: TGTGCCAGCACACAGACAGTTCGCTCCTACGAGCAGTACTTC. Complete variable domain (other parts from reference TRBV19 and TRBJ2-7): DGGITQSPKYLFRKEGQNVTLSCEQNLNHDAMYWYRQDPGQGLRLIYYSQIVNDFQKGDIAEGYSVSREKKESFPLTVTSAQKNPTAFYLCASTQTVRSYEQYFGPGTRLTVT.

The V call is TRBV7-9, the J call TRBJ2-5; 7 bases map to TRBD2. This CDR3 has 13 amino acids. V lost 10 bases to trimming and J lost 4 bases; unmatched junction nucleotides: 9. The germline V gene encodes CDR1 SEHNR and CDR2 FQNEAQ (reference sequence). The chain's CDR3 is CAIAGEGRETQYF. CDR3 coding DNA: TGTGCCATCGCGGGAGAGGGCCGAGAGACCCAGTACTTC.

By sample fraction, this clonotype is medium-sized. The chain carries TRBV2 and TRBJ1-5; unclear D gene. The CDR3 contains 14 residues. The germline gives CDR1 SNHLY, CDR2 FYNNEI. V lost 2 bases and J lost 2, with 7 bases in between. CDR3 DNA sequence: TGTGCCAGCAGTGAAAGGCCGGGCAATCAGCCCCAGCATTTT. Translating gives CASSERPGNQPQHF.

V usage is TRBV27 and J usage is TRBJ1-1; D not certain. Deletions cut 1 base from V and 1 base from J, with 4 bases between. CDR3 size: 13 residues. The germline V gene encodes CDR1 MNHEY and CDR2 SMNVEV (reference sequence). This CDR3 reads CASSLFRNTEAFF. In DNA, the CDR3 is TGTGCCAGCAGTTTATTTCGGAACACTGAAGCTTTCTTT.

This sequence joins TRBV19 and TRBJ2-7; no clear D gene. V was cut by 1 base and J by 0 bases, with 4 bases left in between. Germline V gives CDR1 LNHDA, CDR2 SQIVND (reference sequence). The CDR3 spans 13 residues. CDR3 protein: CASSIVLSYEQYF. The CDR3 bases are TGTGCCAGTAGTATAGTACTCTCCTACGAGCAGTACTTC.

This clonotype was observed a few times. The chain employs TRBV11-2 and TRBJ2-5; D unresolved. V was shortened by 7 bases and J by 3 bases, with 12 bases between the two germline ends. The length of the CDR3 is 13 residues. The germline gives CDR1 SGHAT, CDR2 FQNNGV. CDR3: CASNTLDKETQYF. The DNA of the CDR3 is TGTGCCAGCAACACCCTCGACAAAGAGACCCAGTACTTC.

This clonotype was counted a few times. The CDR3 loop reads CSARVQGGSNQPQHF. CDR3 bases: TGCAGTGCTAGAGTGCAGGGGGGGAGCAATCAGCCCCAGCATTTT. V usage is TRBV20-1 and J usage is TRBJ1-5, with TRBD1 matching over 7 bases. CDR1 and CDR2 (germline): DFQATT, SNEGSKA (reference sequence). V dropped 1 base and J dropped 1; count of bases not matched to a gene: 4. The CDR3 length is 15 residues.

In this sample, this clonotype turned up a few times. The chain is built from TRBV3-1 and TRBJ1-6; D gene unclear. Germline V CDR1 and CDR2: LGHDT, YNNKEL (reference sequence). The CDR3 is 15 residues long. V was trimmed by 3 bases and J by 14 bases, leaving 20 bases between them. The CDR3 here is CASSHKISRGATLHF. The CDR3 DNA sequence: TGTGCCAGCAGCCACAAGATATCTCGGGGAGCCACCCTCCACTTT.

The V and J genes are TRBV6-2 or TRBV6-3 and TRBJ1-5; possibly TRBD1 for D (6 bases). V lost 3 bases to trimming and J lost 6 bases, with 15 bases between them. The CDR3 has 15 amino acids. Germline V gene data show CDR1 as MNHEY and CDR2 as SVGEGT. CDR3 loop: CASSYQTGSPQPQHF. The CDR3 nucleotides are TGTGCCAGCAGTTATCAGACAGGATCACCTCAGCCCCAGCATTTT.

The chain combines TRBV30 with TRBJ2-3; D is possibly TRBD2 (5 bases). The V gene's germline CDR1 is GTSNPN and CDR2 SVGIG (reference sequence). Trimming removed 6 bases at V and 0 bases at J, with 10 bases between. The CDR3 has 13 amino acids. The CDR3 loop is CACSGGSTDTQYF. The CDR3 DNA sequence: TGTGCCTGTTCGGGCGGGAGCACAGATACGCAGTATTTT.

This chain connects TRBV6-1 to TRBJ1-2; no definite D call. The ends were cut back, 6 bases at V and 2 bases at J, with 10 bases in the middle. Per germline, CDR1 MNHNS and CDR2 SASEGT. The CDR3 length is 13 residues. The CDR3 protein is CASRPDGNYGYTF. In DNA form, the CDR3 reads TGTGCCAGCAGACCTGACGGAAACTATGGCTACACCTTC.

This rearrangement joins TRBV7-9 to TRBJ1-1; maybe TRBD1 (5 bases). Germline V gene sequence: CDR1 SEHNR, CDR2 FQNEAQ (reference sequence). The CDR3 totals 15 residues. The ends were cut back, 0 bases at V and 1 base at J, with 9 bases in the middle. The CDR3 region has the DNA TGTGCCAGCAGCTTAGCCGGGGCGGAGAACACTGAAGCTTTCTTT. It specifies CASSLAGAENTEAFF. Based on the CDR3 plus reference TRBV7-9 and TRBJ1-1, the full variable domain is DTGVSQNPRHKITKRGQNVTFRCDPISEHNRLYWYRQTLGQGPEFLTYFQNEAQLEKSRLLSDRFSAERPKGSFSTLEIQRTEQGDSAMYLCASSLAGAENTEAFFGQGTRLTVV.

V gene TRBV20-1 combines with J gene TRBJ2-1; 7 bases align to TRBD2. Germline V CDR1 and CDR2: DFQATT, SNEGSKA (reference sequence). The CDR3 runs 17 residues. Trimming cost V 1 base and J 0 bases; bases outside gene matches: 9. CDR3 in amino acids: CSARGEGGTSSYNEQFF. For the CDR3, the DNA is TGCAGTGCTAGAGGGGAGGGCGGGACGAGCTCCTACAATGAGCAGTTCTTC.

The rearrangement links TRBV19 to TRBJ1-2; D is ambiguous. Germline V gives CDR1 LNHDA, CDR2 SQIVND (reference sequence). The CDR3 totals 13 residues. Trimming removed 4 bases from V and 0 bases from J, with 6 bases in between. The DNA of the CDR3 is TGTGCCAGTAGTAGAAACCCTAACTATGGCTACACCTTC. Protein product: CASSRNPNYGYTF.

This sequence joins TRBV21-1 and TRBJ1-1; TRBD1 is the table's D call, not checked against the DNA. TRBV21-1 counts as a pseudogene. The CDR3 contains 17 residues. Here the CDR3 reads CASAEYTGGAYVSEAFF. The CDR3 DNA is TGTGCCAGCGCCGAGTACACAGGGGGCGCATATGTCAGTGAAGCTTTCTTT.

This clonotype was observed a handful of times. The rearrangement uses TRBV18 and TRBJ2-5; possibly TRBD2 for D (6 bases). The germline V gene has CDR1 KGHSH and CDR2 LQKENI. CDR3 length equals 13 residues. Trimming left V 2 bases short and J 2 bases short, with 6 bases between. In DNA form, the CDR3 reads TGTGCCAGCTCACCAGGGACTCAAGAGACCCAGTACTTC. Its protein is CASSPGTQETQYF.

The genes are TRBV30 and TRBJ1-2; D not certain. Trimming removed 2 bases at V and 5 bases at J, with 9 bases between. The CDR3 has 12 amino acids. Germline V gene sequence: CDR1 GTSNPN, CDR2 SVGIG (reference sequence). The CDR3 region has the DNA TGTGCCTGGAGTCAGATGGGGTATGGCTACACCTTC. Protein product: CAWSQMGYGYTF.

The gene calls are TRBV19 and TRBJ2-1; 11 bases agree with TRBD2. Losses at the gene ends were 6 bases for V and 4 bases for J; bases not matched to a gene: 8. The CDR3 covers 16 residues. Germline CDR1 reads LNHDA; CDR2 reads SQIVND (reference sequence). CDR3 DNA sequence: TGTGCCAGTAGCCGGGTAGCGGGAGGGATATACAATGAGCAGTTCTTC. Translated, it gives CASSRVAGGIYNEQFF.

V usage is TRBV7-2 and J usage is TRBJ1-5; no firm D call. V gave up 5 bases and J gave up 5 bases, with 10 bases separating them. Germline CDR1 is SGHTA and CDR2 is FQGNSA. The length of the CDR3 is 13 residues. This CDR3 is CASSTVTDQPQHF. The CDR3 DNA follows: TGTGCCAGCAGCACCGTGACTGATCAGCCCCAGCATTTT.

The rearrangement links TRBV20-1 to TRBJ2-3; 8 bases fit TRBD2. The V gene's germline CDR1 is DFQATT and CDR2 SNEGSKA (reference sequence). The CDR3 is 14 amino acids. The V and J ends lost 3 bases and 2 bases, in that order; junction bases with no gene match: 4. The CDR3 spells CSASGRAFTDTQYF. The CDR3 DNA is TGCAGTGCTAGCGGGAGGGCCTTCACAGATACGCAGTATTTT.

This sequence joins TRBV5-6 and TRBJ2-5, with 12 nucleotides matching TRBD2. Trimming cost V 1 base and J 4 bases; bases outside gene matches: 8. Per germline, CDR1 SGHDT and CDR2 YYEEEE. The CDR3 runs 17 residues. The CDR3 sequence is CASSLRLAGDLRETQYF. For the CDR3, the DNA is TGTGCCAGCAGCTTGAGACTAGCGGGAGATTTGAGAGAGACCCAGTACTTC.

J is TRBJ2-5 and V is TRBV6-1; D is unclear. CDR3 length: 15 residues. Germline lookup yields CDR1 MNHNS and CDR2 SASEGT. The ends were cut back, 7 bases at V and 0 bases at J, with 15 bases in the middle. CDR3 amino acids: CASTQAYRNQETQYF. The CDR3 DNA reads TGTGCCAGCACTCAAGCTTACAGAAACCAAGAGACCCAGTACTTC.

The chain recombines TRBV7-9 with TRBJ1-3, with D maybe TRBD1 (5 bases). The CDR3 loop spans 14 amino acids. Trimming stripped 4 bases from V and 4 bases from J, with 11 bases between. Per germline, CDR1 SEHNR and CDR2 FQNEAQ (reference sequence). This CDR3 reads CASSWGRAGNTIYF. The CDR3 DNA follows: TGTGCCAGCAGCTGGGGGAGGGCAGGAAACACCATATATTTT.

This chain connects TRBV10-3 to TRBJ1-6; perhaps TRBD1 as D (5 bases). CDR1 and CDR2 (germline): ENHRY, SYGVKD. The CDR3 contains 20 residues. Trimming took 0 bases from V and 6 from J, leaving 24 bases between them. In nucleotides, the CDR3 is TGTGCCATCAGTGAGTCGGGAGGATCCAGGGCTAGTAGTCGTAATTCACCCCTCCACTTT. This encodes CAISESGGSRASSRNSPLHF.

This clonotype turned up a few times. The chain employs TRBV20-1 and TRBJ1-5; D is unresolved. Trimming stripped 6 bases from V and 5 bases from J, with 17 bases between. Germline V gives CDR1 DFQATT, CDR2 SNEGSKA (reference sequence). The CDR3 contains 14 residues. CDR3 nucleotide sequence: TGCAGTGCCCAAGCCTCGGGTCAATATCAGCCCCAGCATTTT. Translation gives CSAQASGQYQPQHF.